Described below is a single T cell receptor beta chain sequence and its context. The CDR3 is 18 residues long. Germline trimming cut 4 bases from V and 3 bases from J; bases unmatched to any gene: 16. The source of the sample is a study of blood T cells in healthy people across ages. Combining a sample-barcoded 5' primer with a J-beta primer mix, a second PCR ran for 7 to 11 cycles. TCRdb redid the calling of the 5' RACE reads with MiXCR, one entry per CDR3 protein. The sample contains about 750,000 distinct CDR3 sequences, about 55% of which appear only once. This sequence joins TRBV12-3 or TRBV12-4 and TRBJ2-7; 9 bases line up with TRBD2. This receptor was identified in a man older than 75 in good health. Sequencing was performed on blood. The CDR3 reads CASSSSGSGGPSRYEQYF. CDR3 DNA: TGTGCCAGCAGTTCATCGGGTAGCGGGGGACCCTCACGCTACGAGCAGTACTTC.